This paragraph covers one T cell receptor (beta chain) sequence. Its antigen is not identified. This specimen belongs to a study of T cells expressing NK-cell markers. Study conclusions and caveats: In a handful of donors, these clonotypes also led the CD3+CD56-NKG2C+ fraction.

The germline CDR1 and CDR2 sequences are SGHRS and YFSETQ. The CDR3 has 14 amino acids. UMIs were included in TCR beta cDNA generated by 5'RACE template switching. TCRdb re-analyzed the 5' RACE reads; it lists each CDR3 protein once, without DNA. The table gives under 200,000 distinct CDR3 sequences; the top ten clones make up 18% of it. The sequenced sample was blood T cells: a sorted CD56 or NKG2C T cell subset, CD4+ or CD8+ T cells, or bulk PBMC T cells (not recorded which). The sequence was collected from a woman between 18 and 69 years old in good health. V is TRBV5-1 and J is TRBJ2-1; checking the TCRdb D call of TRBD2 is not possible without DNA. CDR3 protein: CASSYRGGYNEQFF.